The 20 T cell receptor beta chains in this list originate from one sample, sequenced in a study of T cells in Graves' hyperthyroidism and ophthalmopathy. Amplified TCR beta CDR3 regions derived from RNA transcripts. Researchers ran a first-round RT-PCR on the TCR CDR3 using the HTBI primer set. From the multiplex PCR reads, TCRdb called clonotypes with MiXCR, one entry per CDR3 protein. Of 200,000 to 250,000 distinct CDR3 sequences listed, around 15% were seen once; the top ten hold approximately 30%. The sample consisted of blood. These TCRs come from a woman under 30 with Graves' ophthalmopathy.

This clonotype was seen at least ten times. The chain employs TRBV4-1 and TRBJ2-3, with 9 bases matching TRBD2. Germline V gene lookup returns CDR1 MGHRA and CDR2 YSYEKL. The CDR3 covers 16 residues. The ends lost 4 bases at V and 4 bases at J; junction bases unmatched: 9. This CDR3 reads CASSPGSSGVADTQYF. As DNA, the CDR3 is TGCGCCAGCAGCCCCGGATCTAGCGGGGTGGCAGATACGCAGTATTTT.

This clonotype was seen more than once but under ten times. This chain uses TRBV6-1 with TRBJ2-3; TRBD2 might be the D (6 bases). V gave up 5 bases and J gave up 1 base, with 19 bases separating them. Germline V lookup: CDR1 MNHNS, CDR2 SASEGT. The CDR3 covers 17 residues. The CDR3 DNA follows: TGTGCCAGCAGTTTGGCGGGGTGGGCCCTAGGCACAGATACGCAGTATTTT. Protein product: CASSLAGWALGTDTQYF.

The table lists this clonotype with many counts. The V gene is TRBV7-9, the J gene TRBJ2-7; D is ambiguous. The CDR3 is 14 residues long. The V end lost 4 bases, the J end lost 3 bases, and 13 bases lay between the germline ends. Looked up from germline, CDR1 is SEHNR and CDR2 is FQNEAQ (reference sequence). CDR3 in amino acids: CASSSLGRNYEQYF. CDR3 bases: TGTGCCAGCAGCTCCCTCGGTCGAAACTACGAGCAGTACTTC.

This clonotype was seen repeatedly, ten times or more. The chain carries TRBV5-1 and TRBJ2-3, with 8 bases aligning to TRBD2. V lost 0 bases and J lost 4; bases outside the gene matches: 7. CDR1 is SGHRS, CDR2 YFSETQ, per germline. The length of the CDR3 is 16 residues. The chain's CDR3 is CASSLARLAGADTQYF. The CDR3, as DNA: TGCGCCAGCAGCTTGGCTCGGCTAGCGGGCGCAGATACGCAGTATTTT. The variable domain in full, with the rest retrieved from reference TRBV5-1 and TRBJ2-3, is KAGVTQTPRYLIKTRGQQVTLSCSPISGHRSVSWYQQTPGQGLQFLFEYFSETQRNKGNFPGRFSGRQFSNSRSEMNVSTLELGDSALYLCASSLARLAGADTQYFGPGTRLTVL.

This clonotype was recorded many times. The chain joins TRBV20-1 to TRBJ2-7, with TRBD2 as a possible D gene (6 bases). Germline CDR1 DFQATT, CDR2 SNEGSKA (reference sequence). The CDR3 contains 12 residues. Trimming removed 0 bases from V and 9 bases from J, with 12 bases in between. CDR3 protein: CSAREGEVGQYF. The DNA of the CDR3 is TGCAGTGCTAGAGAGGGGGAGGTTGGGCAGTACTTC.

CDR3 nucleotide sequence: TGCGCCAGCAGCCAAGAAGCAGGGAGCACTGAAGCTTTCTTT. It yields the protein CASSQEAGSTEAFF. The chain employs TRBV4-3 and TRBJ1-1; TRBD1 might be the D (5 bases). V was shortened by 0 bases and J by 4 bases, with 9 bases between the two germline ends. The CDR3 has 14 residues. Looked up from germline, CDR1 is LGHNA and CDR2 is YSLEER.

In regard to this clonotype: Since the CDR3 does not end with the conserved phenylalanine or tryptophan, this likely comes from a read error. V gene TRBV5-1 combines with J gene TRBJ2-1; perhaps D is TRBD1 or TRBD2 (5 bases each). Trimming pared 2 bases from V and 1 base from J, leaving 10 bases between. This CDR3 is built from 15 residues. Germline loops: CDR1 SGHRS, CDR2 YFSETQ. CDR3: CASSFGTLSYNEQFS. The CDR3 DNA is TGCGCCAGCAGCTTCGGGACGCTGTCCTACAATGAGCAGTTCTCC.

This clonotype was seen many times. The chain employs TRBV28 and TRBJ1-1, with unresolved D. This CDR3 contains 14 residues. V lost 6 bases to trimming and J lost 6 bases, with 17 bases between them. Germline CDR1 and CDR2: MDHEN and SYDVKM. This CDR3 is CASSPMGGMSEAFF. The CDR3 bases are TGTGCCAGCAGCCCCATGGGCGGAATGTCTGAAGCTTTCTTT.

The V gene is TRBV29-1, the J gene TRBJ2-1; no firm D call. The germline V gene has CDR1 SQVTM and CDR2 ANQGSEA. CDR3 length: 11 residues. V dropped 6 bases and J dropped 4 bases, with 7 bases sitting between them. CDR3 sequence (DNA): TGCAGCGTGGAAATTTACAATGAGCAGTTCTTC. Residues: CSVEIYNEQFF.

Ten or more counts support this clonotype. The rearrangement uses TRBV6-1 and TRBJ1-5; no firm D call. CDR1 MNHNS and CDR2 SASEGT come from the germline V gene. Trimming pared 5 bases from V and 7 bases from J, leaving 12 bases between. This CDR3 comprises 13 residues. The CDR3 sequence: CASSSILRQPQHF. The CDR3, as DNA: TGTGCCAGCAGTTCAATCCTTCGCCAGCCCCAGCATTTT.

This clonotype was seen ten or more times. The V and J genes are TRBV4-1 and TRBJ1-1; unclear D gene. The ends were cut back, 4 bases at V and 0 bases at J, with 12 bases in the middle. This CDR3 has 15 residues. CDR1 and CDR2 from the germline V gene are MGHRA and YSYEKL. The DNA for the CDR3 is TGCGCCAGCAGCCGGATCACTGAGATGAACACTGAAGCTTTCTTT. Its protein product is CASSRITEMNTEAFF.

This clonotype showed up many times. J is TRBJ1-1 and V is TRBV10-3, with D possibly being TRBD1 (5 bases). V gave up 5 bases and J gave up 8 bases, with 18 bases separating them. Germline values: CDR1 ENHRY, CDR2 SYGVKD. This CDR3 comprises 14 residues. In DNA form, the CDR3 reads TGTGCCATCAGTCAGATCTACGGGGGAATAGAAGCTTTCTTT. This translates into CAISQIYGGIEAFF.

The gene calls are TRBV20-1 and TRBJ1-4; weak D call: TRBD1 (5 bases). The CDR3 runs 14 residues. V lost 2 bases to trimming and J lost 6 bases, with 13 bases between them. Germline values: CDR1 DFQATT, CDR2 SNEGSKA (reference sequence). CDR3 coding DNA: TGCAGTGCTAGACACGACGGGACTCATGAAAAACTGTTTTTT. This translates into CSARHDGTHEKLFF.

This clonotype was counted ten times or more. The chain joins TRBV3-1 to TRBJ1-2; a weak D match, TRBD1 (5 bases). The CDR3 is made up of 16 amino acids. Trimming left V 0 bases short and J 7 bases short, with 18 bases between. Germline CDR1 and CDR2: LGHDT and YNNKEL (reference sequence). CDR3 loop: CASSQDSVAGIGGYTF. CDR3 bases: TGTGCCAGCAGCCAAGATTCAGTAGCAGGGATCGGTGGCTACACCTTC.

Many counts were recorded for this clonotype. This chain links TRBV20-1 with TRBJ2-2; D is perhaps TRBD2 (6 bases). Germline V gene lookup returns CDR1 DFQATT and CDR2 SNEGSKA (reference sequence). V was shortened by 6 bases and J by 1 base, with 12 bases between the two germline ends. The length of the CDR3 is 14 residues. CDR3 in DNA: TGCAGTGCCAAGACTAGGGAGAACACCGGGGAGCTGTTTTTT. Translated: CSAKTRENTGELFF.

Many counts were recorded for this clonotype. The rearrangement joins TRBV6-1 to TRBJ1-5, with 7 bases lining up with TRBD1. The CDR3 has 13 amino acids. V dropped 6 bases and J dropped 6; count of bases not matched to a gene: 5. Germline V gene lookup returns CDR1 MNHNS and CDR2 SASEGT. The DNA of the CDR3 is TGTGCCAGCAGACCAGGGGGAAGTCAGCCCCAGCATTTT. Translated, it gives CASRPGGSQPQHF.

This clonotype was observed at least ten times. The J gene is TRBJ2-7, the V gene TRBV28; tentative D call: TRBD2 (5 bases). This CDR3 has 15 amino acids. V gave up 1 base and J gave up 0 bases, with 10 bases separating them. Germline V CDR1 and CDR2: MDHEN, SYDVKM. CDR3 protein: CASSLFGGRSYEQYF. The CDR3, as DNA: TGTGCCAGCAGTTTATTTGGCGGGCGCTCCTACGAGCAGTACTTC.

This clonotype occurred many times. This chain links TRBV10-3 with TRBJ1-1, with unresolved D. V was pared by 7 bases and J by 1 base, with 10 bases between. CDR1 and CDR2 from the germline V gene are ENHRY and SYGVKD. The CDR3 is made up of 13 amino acids. For the CDR3, the DNA is TGTGCCATCATGGGCAGCCCGAACACTGAAGCTTTCTTT. Translated: CAIMGSPNTEAFF.

This clonotype was counted ten times or more. This sequence joins TRBV7-8 and TRBJ2-3, with 7 nucleotides matching TRBD2. Germline-derived CDR1 and CDR2 are SGHVS and FQNEAQ. This CDR3 comprises 16 residues. Germline trimming cut 5 bases from V and 0 bases from J; bases unmatched to any gene: 8. The CDR3 region has the DNA TGTGCCAGCAGCACGGGACTACACACTAGCACAGATACGCAGTATTTT. Encoded protein: CASSTGLHTSTDTQYF.

Notes on this clonotype: This may stem from a read error, because a much larger clone lies one nucleotide away. The chain has TRBV28 and TRBJ2-2; D not resolved. V dropped 6 bases and J dropped 3 bases, with 5 bases sitting between them. The CDR3 is made up of 12 amino acids. Looked up from germline, CDR1 is MDHEN and CDR2 is SYDVKM. For the CDR3, the DNA is TGTGCCAGCAGGTTGGACACCGGGGAGCTGTTTTTT. Translated: CASRLDTGELFF.